These 21 T cell receptor beta chains were sequenced from one sample in a study of vaccination and CD4 T cells after COVID-19. Sample treatment: approximately nine-day PBMC culture with coronavirus spike peptide pools or control peptides (ViraFEST assay). The Oncomine TCR Beta short-read assay was applied to DNA of cultured CD4+ T cells. MiXCR, applied by TCRdb to the PCR reads, yields one record per CDR3 protein. The table records over 20,000 distinct CDR3 sequences, 50% to 75% of them present only once. These receptors' targets are unknown. Material: CD4+ T cells from blood, cultured in vitro. These receptors all come from a human donor who had recovered from COVID-19.

The rearrangement joins TRBV2 to TRBJ2-2; D remains ambiguous. Trimming shortened V by 2 bases and J by 0 bases, and 4 bases separated the two germline ends. This CDR3 has 14 residues. The germline V gene has CDR1 SNHLY and CDR2 FYNNEI. The CDR3 coding sequence is TGTGCCAGCAGTGAACAGACGAACACCGGGGAGCTGTTTTTT. This sequence encodes CASSEQTNTGELFF. Supplemented by reference TRBV2 and TRBJ2-2, the full variable domain reads EPEVTQTPSHQVTQMGQEVILRCVPISNHLYFYWYRQILGQKVEFLVSFYNNEISEKSEIFDDQFSVERPDGSNFTLKIRSTKLEDSAMYFCASSEQTNTGELFFGEGSRLTVL.

This sequence joins TRBV2 and TRBJ2-7; perhaps D is TRBD1 or TRBD2 (5 bases each). Germline CDR1 reads SNHLY; CDR2 reads FYNNEI. The CDR3 consists of 13 residues. The V end was cut by 7 bases, the J end by 6 bases, with 16 bases between. The CDR3 is CASNLQGVAEQYF. For the CDR3, the DNA is TGTGCCAGCAACCTCCAGGGAGTTGCCGAGCAGTACTTC.

The V gene is TRBV7-2, the J gene TRBJ1-2; 7 positions match TRBD1. Germline V gene sequence: CDR1 SGHTA, CDR2 FQGNSA. Unmatched junction bases numbered 10, after V lost 5 bases and J lost 7 bases. The CDR3 sequence is 14 residues long. The CDR3 here is CASSKVDGTAGYTF. CDR3 nucleotide sequence: TGTGCCAGCAGCAAGGTTGACGGGACAGCTGGCTACACCTTC.

The V gene is TRBV25-1, the J gene TRBJ1-1; no definite D call. The length of the CDR3 is 17 residues. Germline V gene data show CDR1 as MGHDK and CDR2 as SYGVNS. Trimming pared 2 bases from V and 1 base from J, leaving 17 bases between. The CDR3 here is CASSERPGRSSNTEAFF. CDR3 DNA: TGTGCCAGCAGTGAACGGCCGGGCAGATCTTCGAACACTGAAGCTTTCTTT.

In this sample, this clonotype turned up once. The chain has TRBV19 and TRBJ2-2, with D possibly TRBD2 on 5 matching bases. The V and J ends lost 10 bases and 0 bases respectively, with 18 bases between them. Germline CDR1 is LNHDA and CDR2 is SQIVND (reference sequence). The CDR3 extends over 16 amino acids. CDR3 sequence reads: CATLSSRHPNTGELFF. The CDR3, as DNA: TGTGCCACACTATCTAGCCGCCACCCGAACACCGGGGAGCTGTTTTTT.

The chain has TRBV28 and TRBJ1-4; tentatively, D is TRBD1 (6 bases). The CDR3 has 15 amino acids. The V gene's germline CDR1 is MDHEN and CDR2 SYDVKM. Trimming took off 5 bases at V and 6 bases at J, with 16 bases between the two ends. The CDR3 sequence: CASSLGTRVHEKLFF. The DNA for the CDR3 is TGTGCCAGCAGTCTCGGGACACGCGTTCATGAAAAACTGTTTTTT.

The rearrangement joins TRBV7-2 to TRBJ1-2, with TRBD1 matching 8 bases. CDR3 length equals 17 residues. From germline, CDR1 is SGHTA and CDR2 FQGNSA. J was trimmed by 0 bases and V by 5 bases; bases with no gene match: 11. The CDR3 bases are TGTGCCAGCAGCCCAAACAGGGGGTCTTTATCTAACTATGGCTACACCTTC. Translation: CASSPNRGSLSNYGYTF.

The gene calls are TRBV20-1 and TRBJ1-2, with TRBD1 matching over 8 bases. Looked up from germline, CDR1 is DFQATT and CDR2 is SNEGSKA (reference sequence). The CDR3 covers 12 residues. J was trimmed by 8 bases and V by 3 bases; bases with no gene match: 5. The CDR3 loop reads CSASQGAKGYTF. CDR3 nucleotides: TGCAGTGCTAGTCAGGGGGCAAAGGGCTACACCTTC.

The chain has TRBV6-2 or TRBV6-3 and TRBJ1-1, with D maybe TRBD1 (6 bases). From germline, CDR1 is MNHEY and CDR2 SVGEGT. This CDR3 comprises 16 residues. Trimming stripped 0 bases from V and 1 base from J, with 12 bases between. CDR3 sequence: CASSYSSGHRNTEAFF. Here the CDR3 DNA reads TGTGCCAGCAGTTACTCGTCGGGACACCGGAACACTGAAGCTTTCTTT.

Remarks on this clonotype: The junction departs from the called germline gene at one end, perhaps through a read error. The rearrangement joins TRBV6-2 or TRBV6-3 to TRBJ2-3; 7 bases are shared with TRBD1. This CDR3 is 12 amino acids long. Germline V gene data show CDR1 as MNHEY and CDR2 as SVGEGT. The CDR3 bases are TGTGCCAGCAGCCGACAGGGTGACACAGGGCATTTT. Its translation is CASSRQGDTGHF.

This clonotype has just one count. The chain joins TRBV18 to TRBJ1-5, with TRBD1 identical over 9 bases. After removal of 1 base from V and 2 bases from J, the junction contained 15 bases not matched to a gene. The CDR3 length is 20 residues. Germline lookup yields CDR1 KGHSH and CDR2 LQKENI. The CDR3, as DNA: TGTGCCAGCTCACCACTGCCTCGGACAGGGGCCCCTAGGGGCAATCAGCCCCAGCATTTT. Its protein is CASSPLPRTGAPRGNQPQHF.

This clonotype was found a few times. The chain uses TRBV20-1 and TRBJ1-2, with D possibly TRBD1 on 6 matching bases. The CDR3 consists of 13 residues. Germline loops: CDR1 DFQATT, CDR2 SNEGSKA (reference sequence). Between the trimmed V and J ends, which lost 2 bases and 8 bases, there was a span of 15 bases. DNA of the CDR3: TGCAGTGCTAGACGTTACAGGGATGAAGGCTACACCTTC. This gives the protein CSARRYRDEGYTF.

The V and J genes are TRBV6-5 and TRBJ2-3; either TRBD1 or TRBD2 may supply D (7 bases each). The CDR3 totals 14 residues. Trimming removed 4 bases from V and 3 bases from J, with 11 bases in between. Germline V gene sequence: CDR1 MNHEY, CDR2 SVGAGI. The CDR3 nucleotides read TGTGCCAGCAGTTTCCAGGGGGGGACAGATACGCAGTATTTT. This translates into CASSFQGGTDTQYF.

This clonotype was counted a few times. The rearrangement joins TRBV20-1 to TRBJ2-7; no reliable D call. This CDR3 spans 10 amino acids. Looked up from germline, CDR1 is DFQATT and CDR2 is SNEGSKA (reference sequence). Between the trimmed V and J ends, which lost 0 bases and 3 bases, there was a span of 0 bases. CDR3 in DNA: TGCAGTGCTAGAGACTACGAGCAGTACTTC. Translating it yields CSARDYEQYF.

V usage is TRBV6-2 or TRBV6-3 and J usage is TRBJ1-5, with D possibly TRBD1 on 5 matching bases. Germline V gene data show CDR1 as MNHEY and CDR2 as SVGEGT. V was clipped by 2 bases and J by 0 bases, with 8 bases between them. The CDR3 runs 15 residues. The CDR3 DNA follows: TGTGCCAGCAGTTACCCCAGGGATAGCAATCAGCCCCAGCATTTT. It codes for CASSYPRDSNQPQHF.

The chain is built from TRBV20-1 and TRBJ2-6; D is undetermined. Looked up from germline, CDR1 is DFQATT and CDR2 is SNEGSKA (reference sequence). CDR3 size: 14 residues. The germline V and J ends were trimmed by 4 bases and 0 bases, with 7 bases remaining between them. Written as DNA, the CDR3 is TGCAGTGCTACTGACCTCTCTGGGGCCAACGTCCTGACTTTC. It specifies CSATDLSGANVLTF.

V gene TRBV6-2 or TRBV6-3 combines with J gene TRBJ2-2; a weak D match, TRBD2 (5 bases). CDR1 and CDR2 (germline): MNHEY, SVGEGT. V lost 5 bases and J lost 5, with 15 bases in between. The CDR3 covers 15 residues. CDR3 sequence: CASSQGPRVTGELFF. CDR3 in DNA: TGTGCCAGCAGTCAAGGACCGAGGGTGACCGGGGAGCTGTTTTTT.

CDR3 sequence (DNA): TGTGCCAGCAGTTTGGGACTCACACAAGAGACCCAGTACTTC. Translated, it gives CASSLGLTQETQYF. This chain uses TRBV12-3 or TRBV12-4 with TRBJ2-5, with D maybe TRBD2 (6 bases). The CDR3 is made up of 14 amino acids. The V end lost 3 bases, the J end lost 2 bases, and 10 bases lay between the germline ends.

This sequence joins TRBV7-9 and TRBJ1-1, with 7 bases fitting TRBD1. V lost 5 bases, J lost 5 bases, and 5 bases stayed unmatched. This CDR3 is 13 amino acids long. CDR1 and CDR2 (germline): SEHNR, FQNEAQ (reference sequence). The CDR3 DNA is TGTGCCAGCAGCAACCGACAGGGAACTGAAGCTTTCTTT. Translated: CASSNRQGTEAFF.

V usage is TRBV12-3 or TRBV12-4 and J usage is TRBJ1-2; D is ambiguous. V lost 7 bases and J 8 bases, leaving 14 bases between the germline ends. CDR3 length: 12 residues. The CDR3 loop is CASNFGWQGYTF. CDR3 sequence (DNA): TGTGCCAGCAATTTCGGTTGGCAGGGCTACACCTTC.

With respect to this clonotype: Mismatch with germline at one junction end may stem from a read error. This chain joins TRBV20-1 and TRBJ2-7; 11 bases line up with TRBD1. The germline V gene has CDR1 DFQATT and CDR2 SNEGSKA (reference sequence). This CDR3 region has 16 residues. The CDR3 DNA sequence: TGCAGTGCGAGAGCAGTAAGGGACAGGGGGTTCCGCGAGCAGTACTTC. This gives the protein CSARAVRDRGFREQYF.